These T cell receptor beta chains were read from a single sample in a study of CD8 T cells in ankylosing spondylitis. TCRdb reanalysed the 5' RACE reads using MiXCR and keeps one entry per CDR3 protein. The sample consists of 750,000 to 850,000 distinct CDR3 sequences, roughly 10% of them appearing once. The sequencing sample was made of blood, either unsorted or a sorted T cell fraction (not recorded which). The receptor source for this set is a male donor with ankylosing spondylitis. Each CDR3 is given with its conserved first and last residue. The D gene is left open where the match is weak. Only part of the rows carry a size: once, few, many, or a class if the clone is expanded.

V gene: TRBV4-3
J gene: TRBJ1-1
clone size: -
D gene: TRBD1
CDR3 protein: CASSQARDREAFF
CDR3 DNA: TGCGCCAGCAGCCAGGCCCGGGACAGGGAAGCTTTCTTT

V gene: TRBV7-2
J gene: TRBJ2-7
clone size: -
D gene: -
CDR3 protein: CASSLGSRVRGYEQYF
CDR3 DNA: TGTGCCAGCAGCTTAGGATCCAGGGTTAGGGGCTACGAGCAGTACTTC

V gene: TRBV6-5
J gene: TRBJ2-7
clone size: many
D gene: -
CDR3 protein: CASSYEGVGEQYF
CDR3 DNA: TGTGCCAGCAGTTACGAGGGGGTCGGCGAGCAGTACTTC

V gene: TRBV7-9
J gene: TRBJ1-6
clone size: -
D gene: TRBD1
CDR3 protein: CASSQTTGGNSPLHF
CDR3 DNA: TGTGCCAGCAGCCAAACGACAGGGGGTAATTCACCCCTCCACTTT

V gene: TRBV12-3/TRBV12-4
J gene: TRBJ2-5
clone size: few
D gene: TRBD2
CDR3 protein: CASSLGLAGSYQETQYF
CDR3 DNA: TGTGCCAGCAGCCTAGGACTAGCGGGGTCGTACCAAGAGACCCAGTACTTC

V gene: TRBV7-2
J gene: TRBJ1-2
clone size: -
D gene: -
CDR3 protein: CASSPSVGRGGYTF
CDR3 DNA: TGTGCCAGCAGTCCCTCAGTAGGGCGTGGAGGCTACACCTTC

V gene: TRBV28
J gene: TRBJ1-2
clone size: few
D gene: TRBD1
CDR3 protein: CASTSGGGKGYGYTF
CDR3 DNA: TGTGCCAGCACCTCAGGGGGGGGAAAAGGCTATGGCTACACCTTC

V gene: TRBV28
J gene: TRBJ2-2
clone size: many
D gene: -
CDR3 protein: CASRETSGELFF
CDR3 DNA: TGTGCCTCCCGGGAGACTTCCGGGGAGCTGTTTTTT

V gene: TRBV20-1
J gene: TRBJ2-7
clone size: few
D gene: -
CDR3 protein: CSALGPPYEQYF
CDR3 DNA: TGCAGTGCCCTTGGGCCCCCCTACGAGCAGTACTTC

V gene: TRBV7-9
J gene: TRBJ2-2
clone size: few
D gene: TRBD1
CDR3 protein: CASSPGDRATGELFF
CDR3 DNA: TGTGCCAGCAGCCCCGGGGACAGGGCAACCGGGGAGCTGTTTTTT

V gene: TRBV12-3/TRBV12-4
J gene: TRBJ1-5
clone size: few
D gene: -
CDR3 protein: CASSLGAPWVSNQPQHF
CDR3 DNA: TGTGCCAGCAGTTTAGGGGCCCCGTGGGTGAGCAATCAGCCCCAGCATTTT

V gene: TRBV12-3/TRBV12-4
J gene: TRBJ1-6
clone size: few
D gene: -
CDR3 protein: CASSFNSPLHF
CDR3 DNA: TGTGCCAGCAGTTTCAATTCACCCCTCCACTTT

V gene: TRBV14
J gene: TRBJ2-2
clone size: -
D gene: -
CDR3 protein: CASSQEVLTGELFF
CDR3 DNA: TGTGCCAGCAGCCAAGAGGTTCTGACGGGGGAGCTGTTTTTT

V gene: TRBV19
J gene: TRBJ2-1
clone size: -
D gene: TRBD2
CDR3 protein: CATRTSGRAGEQFF
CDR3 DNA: TGTGCCACGAGGACTAGCGGGAGGGCCGGTGAGCAGTTCTTC

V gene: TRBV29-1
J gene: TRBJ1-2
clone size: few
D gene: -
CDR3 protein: CSVESGFPSNYGYTF
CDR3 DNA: TGCAGCGTTGAATCGGGGTTCCCTTCTAACTATGGCTACACCTTC

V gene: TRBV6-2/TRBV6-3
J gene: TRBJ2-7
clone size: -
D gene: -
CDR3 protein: CASSYSAQRWYF
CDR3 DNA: TGTGCCAGCAGTTACTCGGCCCAGCGATGGTACTTC

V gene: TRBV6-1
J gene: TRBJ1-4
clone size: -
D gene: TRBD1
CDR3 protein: CASSMDRGNEKLFF
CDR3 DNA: TGTGCCAGCAGTATGGACAGGGGTAATGAAAAACTGTTTTTT

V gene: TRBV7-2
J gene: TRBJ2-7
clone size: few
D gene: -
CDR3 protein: CASSLLSLSSYEQYF
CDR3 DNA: TGTGCCAGCAGCTTATTGAGTCTAAGCTCCTACGAGCAGTACTTC

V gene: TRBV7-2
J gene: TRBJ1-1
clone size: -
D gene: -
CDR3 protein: CASSPTDGRRAEAFF
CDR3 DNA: TGTGCCAGCAGCCCAACCGACGGGAGGCGGGCTGAAGCTTTCTTT

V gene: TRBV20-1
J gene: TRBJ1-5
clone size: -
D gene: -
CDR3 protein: CSVSGLGVNQPQHF
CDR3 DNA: TGCAGTGTTTCGGGCCTCGGGGTCAATCAGCCCCAGCATTTT

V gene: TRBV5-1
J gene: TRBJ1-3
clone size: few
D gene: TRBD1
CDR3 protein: CASSSGTGDGNTIYF
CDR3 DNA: TGCGCCAGCAGCTCCGGGACAGGGGATGGAAACACCATATATTTT

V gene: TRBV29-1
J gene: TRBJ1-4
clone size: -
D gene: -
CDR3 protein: CSVEAGADEKLFF
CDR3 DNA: TGCAGCGTTGAAGCAGGGGCAGATGAAAAACTGTTTTTT

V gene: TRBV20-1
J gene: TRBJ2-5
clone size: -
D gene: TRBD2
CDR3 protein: CSARPSGGADIQYF
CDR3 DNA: TGCAGTGCTAGACCTAGCGGGGGGGCGGACATCCAGTACTTC

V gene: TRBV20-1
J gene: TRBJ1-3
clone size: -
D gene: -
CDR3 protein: CSARDGTGVSGNTIYF
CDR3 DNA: TGCAGTGCTAGAGATGGAACAGGAGTTTCTGGAAACACCATATATTTT

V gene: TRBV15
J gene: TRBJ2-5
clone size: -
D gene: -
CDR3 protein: CATSRAGGQETQYF
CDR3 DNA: TGTGCCACCAGCAGAGCAGGAGGCCAAGAGACCCAGTACTTC

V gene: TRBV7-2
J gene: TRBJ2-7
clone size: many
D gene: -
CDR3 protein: CASSLIRGSYEQYF
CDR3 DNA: TGTGCCAGCAGCCTTATAAGGGGCTCCTACGAGCAGTACTTC

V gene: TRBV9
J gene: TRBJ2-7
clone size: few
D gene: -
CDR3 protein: CASSVGGEGWSYEQYF
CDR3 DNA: TGTGCCAGCAGCGTAGGTGGAGAGGGTTGGTCCTACGAGCAGTACTTC

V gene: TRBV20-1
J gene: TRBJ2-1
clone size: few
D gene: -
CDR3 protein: CSARPGPSYNEQFF
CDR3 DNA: TGCAGTGCTAGACCGGGACCCTCCTACAATGAGCAGTTCTTC

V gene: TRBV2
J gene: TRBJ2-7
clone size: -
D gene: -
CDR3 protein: CASSDVGTSEQYF
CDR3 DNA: TGTGCCAGCAGTGACGTGGGCACGAGCGAGCAGTACTTC

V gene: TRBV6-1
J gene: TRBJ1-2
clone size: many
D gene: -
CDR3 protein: CASRVTPGPYGYTF
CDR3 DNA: TGTGCCAGCAGAGTCACACCGGGTCCCTATGGCTACACCTTC

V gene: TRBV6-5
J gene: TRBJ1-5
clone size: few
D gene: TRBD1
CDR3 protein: CASSWDRLGPQHF
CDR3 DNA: TGTGCCAGCAGTTGGGACAGGTTGGGGCCCCAGCATTTT

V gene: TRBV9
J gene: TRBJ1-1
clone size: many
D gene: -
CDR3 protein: CASSVEGTEAFF
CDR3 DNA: TGTGCCAGCAGCGTAGAGGGGACTGAAGCTTTCTTT

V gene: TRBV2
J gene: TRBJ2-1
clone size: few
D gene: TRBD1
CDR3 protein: CASSGDRGDNEQFF
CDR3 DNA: TGTGCCAGCAGTGGGGACAGGGGGGACAATGAGCAGTTCTTC

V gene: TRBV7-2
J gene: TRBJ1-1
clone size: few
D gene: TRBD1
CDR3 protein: CASSLTGDGNTEAFF
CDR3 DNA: TGTGCCAGCAGTTTAACAGGGGATGGGAACACTGAAGCTTTCTTT

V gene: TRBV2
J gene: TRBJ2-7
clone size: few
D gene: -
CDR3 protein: CASSDGSFHEQYF
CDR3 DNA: TGTGCCAGCAGTGATGGTTCATTTCACGAGCAGTACTTC

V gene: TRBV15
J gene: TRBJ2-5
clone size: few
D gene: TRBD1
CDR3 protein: CATSPGQGQETQYF
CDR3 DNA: TGTGCCACCAGCCCGGGACAGGGGCAAGAGACCCAGTACTTC

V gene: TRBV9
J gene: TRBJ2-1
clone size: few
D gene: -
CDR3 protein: CASSVVQTRHDEQFF
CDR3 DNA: TGTGCCAGCAGCGTAGTCCAAACAAGACACGATGAGCAGTTCTTC

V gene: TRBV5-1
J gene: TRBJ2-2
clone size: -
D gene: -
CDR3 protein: CASSSTPQGIGELFF
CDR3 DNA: TGCGCCAGCAGCTCAACGCCACAAGGGATCGGGGAGCTGTTTTTT

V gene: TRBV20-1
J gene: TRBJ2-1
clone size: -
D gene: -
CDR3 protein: CSARDRRGGYNEQFF
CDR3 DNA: TGCAGTGCTAGAGATCGCCGCGGAGGGTACAATGAGCAGTTCTTC

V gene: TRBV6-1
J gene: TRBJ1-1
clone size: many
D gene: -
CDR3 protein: CASSAKVNTEAFF
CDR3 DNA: TGTGCCAGCAGTGCGAAAGTGAACACTGAAGCTTTCTTT

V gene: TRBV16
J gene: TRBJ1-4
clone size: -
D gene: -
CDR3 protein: CASSQILRDRNEKLFF
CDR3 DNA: TGTGCCAGCAGCCAAATACTCCGGGACCGTAATGAAAAACTGTTTTTT

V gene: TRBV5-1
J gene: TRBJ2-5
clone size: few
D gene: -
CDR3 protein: CASSFSDSAGTQYF
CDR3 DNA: TGCGCCAGCAGCTTCTCTGACTCGGCCGGGACCCAGTACTTC

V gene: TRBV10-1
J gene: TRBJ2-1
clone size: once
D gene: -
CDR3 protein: CASSDWGSNEQFF
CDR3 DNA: TGCGCCAGCAGTGACTGGGGCTCCAATGAGCAGTTCTTC

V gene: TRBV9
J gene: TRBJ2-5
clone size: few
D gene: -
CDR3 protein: CASSVGGGLLQETQYF
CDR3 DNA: TGTGCCAGCAGCGTGGGGGGGGGGCTCCTCCAAGAGACCCAGTACTTC